A single TCR beta chain is shown here with its context. Those enrolled, adults aged roughly 18 to 89 years, came from about two dozen US areas. This sample was included in a study of blood T cell repertoires in COVID-19. Overall study context: From the United States, Italy and Spain came samples of acute and convalescent COVID-19. Nucleic acid was either cDNA or gDNA, and it came from T cells, B-cell-depleted T cells, or PBMCs.

V lost 3 bases, J lost 0 bases, and 11 bases stayed unmatched. This CDR3 contains 18 residues. The germline gives CDR1 LNHNV, CDR2 YYDKDF (reference sequence). TCRdb's copy holds only in-frame clones and misses some; the assay was immunoSEQ multiplex PCR. In the table there are some 270,000 clones, roughly 88% of which are singletons. The sequenced sample consisted of PBMCs or T cells enriched from blood (not recorded which). This clonotype was obtained from a woman younger than 45 who had recovered from COVID-19. The chain combines TRBV15 with TRBJ2-1; TRBD2 aligns across 7 bases. CDR3 nucleotide sequence: TGTGCCACCAGCAGGAAACCTTCTAGCGGTAGCTCCTACAATGAGCAGTTCTTC. Translation gives CATSRKPSSGSSYNEQFF.